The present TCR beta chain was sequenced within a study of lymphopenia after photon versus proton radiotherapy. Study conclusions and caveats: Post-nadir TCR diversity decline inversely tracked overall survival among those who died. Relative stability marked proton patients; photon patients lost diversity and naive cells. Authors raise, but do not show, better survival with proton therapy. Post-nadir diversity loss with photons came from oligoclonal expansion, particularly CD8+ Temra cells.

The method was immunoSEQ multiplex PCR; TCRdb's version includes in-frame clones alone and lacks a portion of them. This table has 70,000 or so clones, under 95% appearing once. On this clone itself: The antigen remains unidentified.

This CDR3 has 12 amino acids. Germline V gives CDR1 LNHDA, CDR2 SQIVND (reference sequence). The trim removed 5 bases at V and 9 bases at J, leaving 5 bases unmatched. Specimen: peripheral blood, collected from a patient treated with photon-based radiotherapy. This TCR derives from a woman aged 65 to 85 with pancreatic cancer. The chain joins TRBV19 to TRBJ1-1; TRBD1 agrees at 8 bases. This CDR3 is CASSANRGKAFF. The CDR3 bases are TGTGCCAGTAGTGCAAACAGGGGGAAAGCTTTCTTT.